The following is a TCR beta chain sequence with its context. Its matching antigen is unknown. Primers for the PCR totalled 60 Vbeta and 13 Jbeta. Method: immunoSEQ multiplex PCR; TCRdb's copy keeps in-frame clones and lacks some. There are around 200,000 clones in the sample; roughly four fifths occur only once, and under 2% lies in the top ten. The data stem from a study of cytomegalovirus exposure and HLA in healthy donors. Study results and caveats: TCR beta sequences reportedly predicted the HLA-A and HLA-B alleles of most subjects accurately.

The germline V gene has CDR1 MNHEY and CDR2 SMNVEV (reference sequence). The CDR3 length is 15 residues. Trimming took 3 bases from V and 4 from J; bases not matched to a gene: 7. The source material was PBMCs. This chain connects TRBV27 to TRBJ2-7; 9 positions match TRBD1. This sequence was found in a man younger than 40 in good health and CMV-seronegative. The CDR3 protein is CASSFQPGQGYEQYF. The DNA for the CDR3 is TGTGCCAGCAGTTTCCAACCGGGACAGGGTTACGAGCAGTACTTC.